This T cell receptor beta chain came from a study of blood T cell repertoires in COVID-19. Study as a whole: There were acute and convalescent COVID-19 samples, and they came from the United States, Italy and Spain. In each case, the material was cDNA or gDNA derived from T cells, B-cell-depleted T cells, or PBMCs.

The repertoire was sequenced with immunoSEQ multiplex PCR; TCRdb's copy has only in-frame clones and lacks some. The table includes fewer than 350,000 clones, roughly 79% detected once. This TCR derives from a woman aged 55-69 years with active or convalescent COVID-19. Sequencing was carried out using peripheral blood.

The CDR3 loop is CASSQASRGLEQYF. The CDR3 DNA reads TGTGCCAGCAGCCAAGCATCCAGGGGGCTTGAGCAGTACTTC. The chain is built from TRBV4-2 and TRBJ2-7; TRBD1 agrees at 8 bases. The CDR3 contains 14 residues. V trimming: 1 base; J trimming: 7 bases; junction bases outside the gene matches: 6. CDR1 and CDR2 (germline): LGHNA, YNFKEQ.